The clone carrying this T cell receptor beta chain was counted between two and nine times. The template was genomic DNA from peripheral blood, not RNA. CDR1 and CDR2 from the germline V gene are MNHEY and SVGAGI. With V trimmed by 8 bases and J by 10 bases, 14 bases remained unmatched. The CDR3 covers 16 residues. These data come from a study of T cell repertoires in aging, cancer and after chemotherapy. Study at large: Patients with glioblastoma brain tumors were sampled before and after temozolomide-based therapy. About 9 million TCR reads made up the full dataset.

Multiplex touch-down PCR with TRB-A/B primers amplified rearranged V-D-J TRB sequences. One entry per CDR3 protein, called by TCRdb with MiXCR from the multiplex PCR reads. The sample lists around 9,000 distinct CDR3 sequences, just over 40% seen once, with 9% to 15% in the top ten. The sequence was obtained from a human donor with a solid tumor. The rearrangement uses TRBV6-5 and TRBJ1-6, with TRBD1 matching over 10 bases. Sequences were obtained from blood. This CDR3 reads CASGPRTGTGVSPLHF. Here the CDR3 DNA reads TGTGCCAGCGGGCCCAGAACCGGGACAGGGGTGTCACCCCTCCACTTT.